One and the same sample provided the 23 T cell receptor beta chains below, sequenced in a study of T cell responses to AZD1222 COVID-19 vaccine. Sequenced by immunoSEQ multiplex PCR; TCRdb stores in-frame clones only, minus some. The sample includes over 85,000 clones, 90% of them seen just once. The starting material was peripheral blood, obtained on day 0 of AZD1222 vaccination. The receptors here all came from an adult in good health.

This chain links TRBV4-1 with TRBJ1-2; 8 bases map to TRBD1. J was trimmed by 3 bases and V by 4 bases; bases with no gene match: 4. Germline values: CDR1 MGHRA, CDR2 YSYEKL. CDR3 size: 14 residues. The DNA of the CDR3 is TGCGCCAGCAGCCCTGACAGGGGTGACTATGGCTACACCTTC. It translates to CASSPDRGDYGYTF.

The CDR3: CATSRTSGGAVETQYF. DNA for the CDR3: TGTGCCACCAGCCGTACTAGCGGGGGGGCCGTTGAGACCCAGTACTTC. This chain uses TRBV15 with TRBJ2-5; 13 nucleotides match TRBD2. J lost 5 bases, V lost 5 bases, and 8 bases had no gene match. Germline CDR1 LNHNV, CDR2 YYDKDF (reference sequence). This CDR3 region has 16 residues.

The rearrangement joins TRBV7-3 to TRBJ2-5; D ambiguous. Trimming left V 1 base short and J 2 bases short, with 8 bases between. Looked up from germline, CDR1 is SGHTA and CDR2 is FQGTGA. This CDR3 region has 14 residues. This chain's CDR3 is CASSLSAQQETQYF. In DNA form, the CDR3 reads TGTGCCAGCAGCTTAAGTGCCCAACAAGAGACCCAGTACTTC.

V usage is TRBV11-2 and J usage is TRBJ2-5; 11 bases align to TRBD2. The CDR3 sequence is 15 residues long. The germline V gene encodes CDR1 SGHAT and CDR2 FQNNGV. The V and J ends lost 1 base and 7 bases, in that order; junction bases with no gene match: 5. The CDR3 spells CASSLGLAGWGTQYF. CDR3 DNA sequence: TGTGCCAGCAGCTTAGGACTAGCGGGGTGGGGGACCCAGTACTTC.

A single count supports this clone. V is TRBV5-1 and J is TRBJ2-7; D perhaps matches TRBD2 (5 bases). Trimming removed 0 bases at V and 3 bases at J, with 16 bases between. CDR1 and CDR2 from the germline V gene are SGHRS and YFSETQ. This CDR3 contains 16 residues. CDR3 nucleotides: TGCGCCAGCAGCTTGGTAGCCGTATCTGGACTCTACGAGCAGTACTTC. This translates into CASSLVAVSGLYEQYF.

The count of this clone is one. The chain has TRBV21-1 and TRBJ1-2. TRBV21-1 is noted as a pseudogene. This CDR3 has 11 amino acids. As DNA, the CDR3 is TGTGCCAGCATCCTAAACTATGGCTACACCTTC. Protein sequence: CASILNYGYTF.

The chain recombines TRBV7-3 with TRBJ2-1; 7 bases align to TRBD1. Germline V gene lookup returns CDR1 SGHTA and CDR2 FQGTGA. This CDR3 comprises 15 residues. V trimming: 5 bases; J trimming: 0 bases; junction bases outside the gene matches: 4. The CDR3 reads CASSPRQGSYNEQFF. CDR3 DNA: TGTGCCAGCAGCCCCCGACAGGGCTCCTACAATGAGCAGTTCTTC.

CDR3 region: CATSDTGTSGGDTDTQYF. CDR3 coding DNA: TGTGCCACCAGTGATACGGGGACTAGCGGGGGGGACACAGATACGCAGTATTTT. The chain carries TRBV24-1 and TRBJ2-3; 16 bases line up with TRBD2. The CDR3 extends over 18 amino acids. Germline CDR1 reads KGHDR; CDR2 reads SFDVKD. The ends lost 3 bases at V and 2 bases at J; junction bases unmatched: 4.

CDR3 amino acids: CASSPGTGRGVYSNQPQHF. The DNA for the CDR3 is TGTGCCAGCAGCCCAGGGACAGGGAGGGGGGTTTATAGCAATCAGCCCCAGCATTTT. The chain links TRBV7-2 to TRBJ1-5; TRBD1 matches at 9 bases. Germline CDR1 reads SGHTA; CDR2 reads FQGNSA. After removal of 5 bases from V and 0 bases from J, the junction contained 14 bases not matched to a gene. CDR3 size: 19 residues.

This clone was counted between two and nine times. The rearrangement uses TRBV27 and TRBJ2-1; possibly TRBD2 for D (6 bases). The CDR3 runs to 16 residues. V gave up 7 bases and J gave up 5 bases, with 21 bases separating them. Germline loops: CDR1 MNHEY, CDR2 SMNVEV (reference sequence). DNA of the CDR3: TGTGCCAGCATTTCCGGAGGCGGGGAGGCCAACAATGAGCAGTTCTTC. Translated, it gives CASISGGGEANNEQFF.

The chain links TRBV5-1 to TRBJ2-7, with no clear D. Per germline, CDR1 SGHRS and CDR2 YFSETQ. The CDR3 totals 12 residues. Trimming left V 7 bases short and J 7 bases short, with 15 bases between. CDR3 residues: CASGQLGQEQYF. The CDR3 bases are TGCGCCAGCGGCCAGCTAGGGCAAGAGCAGTACTTC.

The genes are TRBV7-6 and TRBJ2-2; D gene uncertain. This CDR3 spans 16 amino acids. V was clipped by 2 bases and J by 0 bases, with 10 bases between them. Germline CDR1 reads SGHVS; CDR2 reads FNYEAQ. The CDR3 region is CASSLTLGSNTGELFF. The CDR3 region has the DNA TGTGCCAGCAGCTTAACCTTAGGGTCGAACACCGGGGAGCTGTTTTTT.

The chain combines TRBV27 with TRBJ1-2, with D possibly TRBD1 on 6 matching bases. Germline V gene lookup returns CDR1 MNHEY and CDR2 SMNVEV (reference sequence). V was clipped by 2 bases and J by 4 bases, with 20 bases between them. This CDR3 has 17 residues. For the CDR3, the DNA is TGTGCCAGCAGTTTAAAAGGGGGGAGGGGCCGACTCTATGGCTACACCTTC. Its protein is CASSLKGGRGRLYGYTF.

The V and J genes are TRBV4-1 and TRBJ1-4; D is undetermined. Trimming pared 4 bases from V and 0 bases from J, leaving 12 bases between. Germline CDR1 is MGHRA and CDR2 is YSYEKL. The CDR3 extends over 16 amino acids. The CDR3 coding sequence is TGCGCCAGCAGCCCCGGTTGGGAGTCAACTAATGAAAAACTGTTTTTT. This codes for CASSPGWESTNEKLFF.

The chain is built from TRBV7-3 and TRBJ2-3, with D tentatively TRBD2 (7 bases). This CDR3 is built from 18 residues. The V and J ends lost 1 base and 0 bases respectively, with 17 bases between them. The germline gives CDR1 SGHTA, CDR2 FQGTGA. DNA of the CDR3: TGTGCCAGCAGCTTAAGATCCCCGGGGGGCCGTAGCACAGATACGCAGTATTTT. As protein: CASSLRSPGGRSTDTQYF.

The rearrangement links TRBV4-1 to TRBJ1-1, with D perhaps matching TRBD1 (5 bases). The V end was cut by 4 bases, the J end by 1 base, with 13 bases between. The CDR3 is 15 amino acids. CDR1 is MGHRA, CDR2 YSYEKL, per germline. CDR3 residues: CASSPRGGSNTEAFF. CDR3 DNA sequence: TGCGCCAGCAGCCCTCGGGGCGGATCGAACACTGAAGCTTTCTTT.

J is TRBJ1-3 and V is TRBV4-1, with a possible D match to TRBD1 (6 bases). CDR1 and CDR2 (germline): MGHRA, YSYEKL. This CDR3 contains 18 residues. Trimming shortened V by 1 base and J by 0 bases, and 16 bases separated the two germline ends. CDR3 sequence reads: CASSQVTGPDSSGNTIYF. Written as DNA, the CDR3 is TGCGCCAGCAGCCAAGTCACCGGTCCGGACAGCTCTGGAAACACCATATATTTT.

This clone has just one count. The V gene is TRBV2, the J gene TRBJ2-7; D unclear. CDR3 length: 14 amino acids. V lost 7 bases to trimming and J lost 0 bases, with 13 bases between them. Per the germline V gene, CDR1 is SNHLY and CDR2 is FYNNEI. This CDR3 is CASTATVTSYEQYF. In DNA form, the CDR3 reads TGTGCCAGCACGGCGACTGTTACCTCCTACGAGCAGTACTTC.

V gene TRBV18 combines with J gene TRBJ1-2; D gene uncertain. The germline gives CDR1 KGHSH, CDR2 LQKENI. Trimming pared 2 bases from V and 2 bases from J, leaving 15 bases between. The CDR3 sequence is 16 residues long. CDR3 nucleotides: TGTGCCAGCTCACCAAGTCTGGAGGCATCCAACTATGGCTACACCTTC. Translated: CASSPSLEASNYGYTF.

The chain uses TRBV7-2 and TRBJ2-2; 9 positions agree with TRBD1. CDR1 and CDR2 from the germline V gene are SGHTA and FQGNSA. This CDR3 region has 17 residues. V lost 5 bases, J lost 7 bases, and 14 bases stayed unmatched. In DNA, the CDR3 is TGTGCCAGCAGCACACTATGGCGGACAGGGGAGGGCGGGGAGCTGTTTTTT. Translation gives CASSTLWRTGEGGELFF.

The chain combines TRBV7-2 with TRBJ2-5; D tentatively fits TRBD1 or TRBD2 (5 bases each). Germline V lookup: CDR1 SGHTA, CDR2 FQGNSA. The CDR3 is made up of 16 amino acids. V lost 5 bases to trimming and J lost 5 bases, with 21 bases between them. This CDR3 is CASSQNRPGRFETQYF. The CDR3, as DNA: TGTGCCAGCAGCCAAAATCGACCGGGGCGTTTCGAGACCCAGTACTTC.

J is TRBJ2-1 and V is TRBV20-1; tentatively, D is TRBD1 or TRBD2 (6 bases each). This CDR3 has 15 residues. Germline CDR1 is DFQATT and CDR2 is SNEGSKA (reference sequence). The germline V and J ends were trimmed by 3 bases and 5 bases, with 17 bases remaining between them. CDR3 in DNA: TGCAGTGCTAGTGACGGCGGTAGGGGGGACAATGAGCAGTTCTTC. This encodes CSASDGGRGDNEQFF.

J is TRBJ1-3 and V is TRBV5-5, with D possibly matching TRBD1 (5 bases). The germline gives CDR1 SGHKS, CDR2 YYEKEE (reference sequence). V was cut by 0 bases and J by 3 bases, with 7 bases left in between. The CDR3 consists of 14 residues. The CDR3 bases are TGTGCCAGCAGCTTGGCCGGGGGTGGAAACACCATATATTTT. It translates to CASSLAGGGNTIYF.